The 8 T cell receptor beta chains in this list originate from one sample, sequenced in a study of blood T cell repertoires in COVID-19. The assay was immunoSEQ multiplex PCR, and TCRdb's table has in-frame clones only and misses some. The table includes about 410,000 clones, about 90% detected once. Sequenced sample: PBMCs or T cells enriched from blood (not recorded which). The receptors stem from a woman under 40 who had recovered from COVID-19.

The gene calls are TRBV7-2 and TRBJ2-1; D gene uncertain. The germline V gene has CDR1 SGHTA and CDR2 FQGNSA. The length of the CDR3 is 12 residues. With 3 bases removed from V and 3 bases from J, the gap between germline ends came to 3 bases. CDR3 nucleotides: TGTGCCAGCAGCTTGAGCTACAATGAGCAGTTCTTC. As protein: CASSLSYNEQFF.

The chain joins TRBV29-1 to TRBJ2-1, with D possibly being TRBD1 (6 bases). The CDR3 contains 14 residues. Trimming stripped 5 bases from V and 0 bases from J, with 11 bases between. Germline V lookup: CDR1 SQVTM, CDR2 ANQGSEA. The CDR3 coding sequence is TGCAGCGTTCAGGGGATAAGCTCCTACAATGAGCAGTTCTTC. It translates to CSVQGISSYNEQFF.

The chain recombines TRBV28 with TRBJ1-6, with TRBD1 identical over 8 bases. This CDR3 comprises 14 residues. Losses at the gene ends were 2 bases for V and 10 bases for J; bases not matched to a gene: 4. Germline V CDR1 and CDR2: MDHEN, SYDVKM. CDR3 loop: CASSLGTGRSPLHF. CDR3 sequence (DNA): TGTGCCAGCAGTTTAGGGACAGGACGCTCACCCCTCCACTTT.

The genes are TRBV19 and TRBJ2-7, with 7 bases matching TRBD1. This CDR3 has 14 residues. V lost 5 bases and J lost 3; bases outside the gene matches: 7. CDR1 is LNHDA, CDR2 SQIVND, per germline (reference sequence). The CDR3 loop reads CASSARDSGYEQYF. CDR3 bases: TGTGCCAGTAGTGCCCGGGACAGCGGCTACGAGCAGTACTTC.

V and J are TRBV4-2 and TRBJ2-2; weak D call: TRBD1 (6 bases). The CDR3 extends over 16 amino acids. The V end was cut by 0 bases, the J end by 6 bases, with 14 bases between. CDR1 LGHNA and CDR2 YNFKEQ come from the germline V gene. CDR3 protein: CASSQDGEKGAGELFF. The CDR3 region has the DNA TGTGCCAGCAGCCAAGATGGGGAGAAGGGGGCCGGGGAGCTGTTTTTT.

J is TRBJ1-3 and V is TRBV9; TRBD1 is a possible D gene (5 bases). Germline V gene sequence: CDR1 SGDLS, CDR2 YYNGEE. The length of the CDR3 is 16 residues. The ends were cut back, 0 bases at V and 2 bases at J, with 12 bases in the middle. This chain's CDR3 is CASSVARGGAGNTIYF. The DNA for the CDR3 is TGTGCCAGCAGCGTAGCGCGAGGAGGGGCTGGAAACACCATATATTTT.

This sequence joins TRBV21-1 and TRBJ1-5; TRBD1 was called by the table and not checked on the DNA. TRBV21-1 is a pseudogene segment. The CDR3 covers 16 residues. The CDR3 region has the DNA TGTGCCAGCAGCCCAGAGGGACAGGGTACCAATCAGCCCCAGCATTTT. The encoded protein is CASSPEGQGTNQPQHF.

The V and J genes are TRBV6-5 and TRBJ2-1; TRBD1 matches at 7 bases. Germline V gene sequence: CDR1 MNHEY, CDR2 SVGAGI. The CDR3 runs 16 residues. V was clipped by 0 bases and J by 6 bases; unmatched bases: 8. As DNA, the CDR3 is TGTGCCAGCAGTTACTCGGTTCAGGGGGTGAGCAATGAGCAGTTCTTC. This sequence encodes CASSYSVQGVSNEQFF.